A selection of T cell receptor beta chains follows, all from one sample in a study of T cell responses to AZD1222 COVID-19 vaccine. This table comes from immunoSEQ multiplex PCR, and its TCRdb copy is limited to in-frame clones, with some not included. The sample holds about 130,000 clones, approximately 84% seen once. Sample: peripheral blood, taken on day 0 of AZD1222 vaccination. These receptors were collected from an adult in good health. Both conserved end residues are trimmed from each CDR3. Only part of the rows carry a size: once, few, many, or a class if the clone is expanded.

len: 14; abundance: .; v_gene: TRBV5-4; CDR3aa: ASSLGQGRMNTEAF
len: 10; abundance: .; v_gene: TRBV18; CDR3aa: ASSQTRGEAF
len: 14; abundance: once; v_gene: TRBV15; CDR3aa: ATSRESAGAAYEQY
len: 13; abundance: .; v_gene: TRBV3-1/TRBV3-2; CDR3aa: ASSQSPGTPYEQY
len: 10; abundance: .; v_gene: TRBV3-1/TRBV3-2; CDR3aa: ASSQRTGEQF
len: 14; abundance: .; v_gene: TRBV11-3; CDR3aa: ASSPTVAGSYNEQF
len: 13; abundance: once; v_gene: TRBV11-2; CDR3aa: ASSLALSGANVLT
len: 11; abundance: .; v_gene: TRBV6-5; CDR3aa: ASIQDYNSPLH
len: 12; abundance: few; v_gene: TRBV7-2; CDR3aa: ASSLGSNTGELF
len: 11; abundance: .; v_gene: TRBV15; CDR3aa: ATSRDKQETQY
len: 12; abundance: .; v_gene: TRBV9; CDR3aa: ASSAQATGNTIY
len: 12; abundance: .; v_gene: TRBV10-2; CDR3aa: ASSEYRAYYGYT
len: 14; abundance: few; v_gene: TRBV7-7; CDR3aa: ASSPLVGGMNTEAF
len: 10; abundance: once; v_gene: TRBV25-1; CDR3aa: ASRSSTDTQY
len: 12; abundance: .; v_gene: TRBV7-2; CDR3aa: ASSLGVSGNTIY
len: 12; abundance: .; v_gene: TRBV29-1; CDR3aa: SGSSGGVLDTQY
len: 13; abundance: .; v_gene: TRBV19; CDR3aa: ASSTPGTVVSEAF
len: 10; abundance: .; v_gene: TRBV30; CDR3aa: AWWQTAYEQY
len: 12; abundance: .; v_gene: TRBV4-1; CDR3aa: ASSQGDGTYEQY
len: 15; abundance: .; v_gene: TRBV10-3; CDR3aa: AISESIRDTLTDTQY
len: 15; abundance: .; v_gene: TRBV28; CDR3aa: ASSLLAWGSNTGELF
len: 10; abundance: .; v_gene: TRBV11-2; CDR3aa: ASSLVGTEAF
len: 13; abundance: .; v_gene: TRBV27; CDR3aa: ASSLGGFGNQPQH
len: 12; abundance: .; v_gene: TRBV7-9; CDR3aa: ASSLTGAGKTQY
len: 11; abundance: once; v_gene: TRBV18; CDR3aa: ASSRQGESPLH
len: 11; abundance: .; v_gene: TRBV5-8; CDR3aa: ASSPWTHQPQH
len: 13; abundance: once; v_gene: TRBV10-3; CDR3aa: AISESVSLSETQY
len: 13; abundance: .; v_gene: TRBV2; CDR3aa: ASRELGSSYNEQF
len: 13; abundance: .; v_gene: TRBV19; CDR3aa: ASSSRDRVSEGYT
len: 13; abundance: once; v_gene: TRBV7-9; CDR3aa: ASSPMTGGGYGYT
len: 13; abundance: few; v_gene: TRBV18; CDR3aa: ASSEAGGVWYGYT
len: 13; abundance: few; v_gene: TRBV30; CDR3aa: AWSVLAVSYNEQF
len: 12; abundance: .; v_gene: TRBV2; CDR3aa: ASRGTGGQETQY
len: 13; abundance: .; v_gene: TRBV19; CDR3aa: ASSHQRVAQETQY
len: 13; abundance: .; v_gene: TRBV6-5; CDR3aa: ASRNDYRRGSEAF
len: 14; abundance: .; v_gene: TRBV6-5; CDR3aa: ASSYSSRGPYYGYT
len: 12; abundance: .; v_gene: TRBV5-6; CDR3aa: ASSGLAGADTQY
len: 14; abundance: .; v_gene: TRBV7-2; CDR3aa: ASSYLAGKATDTQY
len: 15; abundance: .; v_gene: TRBV7-9; CDR3aa: ASSFRGSGTANSPLH
len: 11; abundance: .; v_gene: TRBV10-3; CDR3aa: AISYRASTEAF
len: 16; abundance: once; v_gene: TRBV28; CDR3aa: ASNPPPVSGGYQETQY